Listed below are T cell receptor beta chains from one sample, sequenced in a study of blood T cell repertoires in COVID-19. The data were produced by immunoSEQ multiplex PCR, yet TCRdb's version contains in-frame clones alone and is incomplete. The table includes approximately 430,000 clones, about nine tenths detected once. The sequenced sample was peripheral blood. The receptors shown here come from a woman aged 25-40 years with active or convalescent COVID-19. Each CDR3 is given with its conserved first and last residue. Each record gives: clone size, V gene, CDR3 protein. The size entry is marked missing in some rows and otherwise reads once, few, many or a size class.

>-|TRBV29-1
CSVDLRARLAGGTDTQYF
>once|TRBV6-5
CASSYSKGIGTGELFF
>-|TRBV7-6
CASSFTGSTDTQYF
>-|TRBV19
CASRTTSGGNYEQYF
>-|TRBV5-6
CASSPFGTANTGELFF
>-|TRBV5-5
CASSQDRVVTGELFF
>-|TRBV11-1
CASSRRSSSYEQYF
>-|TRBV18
CASSPRDRAMNTEAFF
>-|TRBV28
CASSQSGSLYEQYF
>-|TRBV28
CASSPPGLAGVPGELFF
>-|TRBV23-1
CASSHSYRDTVNTEAFF
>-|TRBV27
CASSYRGQYEQYF
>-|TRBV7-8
CASSWGQGDEQFF
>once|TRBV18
CASSGGSRNEQFF
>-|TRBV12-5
CASGNLAGVNEQFF
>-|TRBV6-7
CASRMGLHEAFF
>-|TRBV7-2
CASSSMGAGALNEQFF
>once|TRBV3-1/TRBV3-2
CASSQVSSGVDTQYF
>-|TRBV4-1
CASSPIRDSATNEKLFF
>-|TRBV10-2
CASMGSGGPNQPQHF
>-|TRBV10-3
CAIGPVGLAGGPSGANVLTF
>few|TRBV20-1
CSASSGLVMNTGELFF
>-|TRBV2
CASSEWAETQYF
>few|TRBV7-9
CASSPRGYEQYF
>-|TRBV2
CASSEVEAVIYGYTF